The 17 T cell receptor beta chains below were found in one sample sequenced in a study of cytotoxic CD8 clonotypes in ibrutinib-treated CLL. Method: immunoSEQ multiplex PCR; TCRdb's copy keeps in-frame clones and lacks some. The sample carries about 160,000 clones, 81% recorded once. The sample was PBMCs, taken after 12 months of ibrutinib treatment. These receptors were taken from a human donor with chronic lymphocytic leukemia.

The J gene is TRBJ1-4, the V gene TRBV5-1, with 10 bases matching TRBD1. The trim removed 2 bases at V and 2 bases at J, leaving 3 bases unmatched. Germline assignment: CDR1 SGHRS and CDR2 YFSETQ. This CDR3 contains 16 residues. CDR3 in amino acids: CASSFQGQGTNEKLFF. DNA for the CDR3: TGCGCCAGCAGCTTCCAGGGACAGGGGACTAATGAAAAACTGTTTTTT. Supplemented by reference TRBV5-1 and TRBJ1-4, the full variable domain reads KAGVTQTPRYLIKTRGQQVTLSCSPISGHRSVSWYQQTPGQGLQFLFEYFSETQRNKGNFPGRFSGRQFSNSRSEMNVSTLELGDSALYLCASSFQGQGTNEKLFFGSGTQLSVL.

This clone was seen a single time. Other DNA sequences in this sample translate to the same CDR3. The chain has TRBV5-6 and TRBJ1-1, with TRBD1 as a possible D gene (5 bases). Trimming removed 1 base at V and 5 bases at J, with 6 bases between. The CDR3 has 12 amino acids. Germline V CDR1 and CDR2: SGHDT, YYEEEE. CDR3 protein: CASSLRGTEAFF. As DNA, the CDR3 is TGTGCCAGCAGCTTGCGGGGGACTGAAGCTTTCTTT.

In its sample, this clone was seen once. The rearrangement uses TRBV9 and TRBJ2-3; TRBD2 matches 9 bases. The CDR3 length is 16 residues. V dropped 0 bases and J dropped 6; count of bases not matched to a gene: 8. Germline CDR1 SGDLS, CDR2 YYNGEE. The CDR3, as DNA: TGTGCCAGCAGCGTAGGTCTAGCGGGAAGAGGGGATACGCAGTATTTT. Residues: CASSVGLAGRGDTQYF.

V usage is TRBV7-2 and J usage is TRBJ2-2, with D perhaps TRBD1 or TRBD2 (5 bases each). The V end lost 3 bases, the J end lost 6 bases, and 8 bases lay between the germline ends. The CDR3 sequence is 13 residues long. CDR1 is SGHTA, CDR2 FQGNSA, per germline. The CDR3 region has the DNA TGTGCCAGCAGCTTCAGAGGGGCCGGGGAGCTGTTTTTT. It encodes CASSFRGAGELFF.

The chain has TRBV11-1 and TRBJ2-1; no definite D call. CDR3 length equals 16 residues. Between the trimmed V and J ends, which lost 0 bases and 9 bases, there was a span of 18 bases. Germline lookup yields CDR1 SGHAT and CDR2 FQDESV (reference sequence). The CDR3 region has the DNA TGTGCCAGCAGCTTAGCTCTTTATCTGGGTGGGGTTGAGCAGTTCTTC. Translation gives CASSLALYLGGVEQFF.

The chain has TRBV5-1 and TRBJ1-5; unclear D gene. The length of the CDR3 is 11 residues. Trimming pared 1 base from V and 6 bases from J, leaving 2 bases between. Germline-derived CDR1 and CDR2 are SGHRS and YFSETQ. DNA for the CDR3: TGCGCCAGCAGCTTGAGTCAGCCCCAGCATTTT. It specifies CASSLSQPQHF.

V is TRBV7-6 and J is TRBJ2-3; the D gene is possibly TRBD2 (6 bases). In germline, CDR1 is SGHVS, CDR2 FNYEAQ. The CDR3 loop spans 16 amino acids. The V end lost 1 base, the J end lost 1 base, and 12 bases lay between the germline ends. The CDR3 protein is CASSLVSPGGTDTQYF. DNA of the CDR3: TGTGCCAGCAGCTTAGTATCGCCGGGGGGCACAGATACGCAGTATTTT.

The J gene is TRBJ2-7, the V gene TRBV5-1; a possible D gene is TRBD1 (5 bases). CDR3 size: 14 residues. Germline V gives CDR1 SGHRS, CDR2 YFSETQ. The germline V and J ends were trimmed by 1 base and 2 bases, with 10 bases remaining between them. The CDR3 region has the DNA TGCGCCAGCAGCTTGAGGCAGGGCCCCTACGAGCAGTACTTC. Its translation is CASSLRQGPYEQYF.

This clone was detected only a few times. The chain uses TRBV10-3 and TRBJ1-1; a weak D match, TRBD1 (5 bases). V was shortened by 9 bases and J by 1 base, with 12 bases between the two germline ends. CDR1 is ENHRY, CDR2 SYGVKD, per germline. CDR3 size: 13 residues. For the CDR3, the DNA is TGTGCCATTTGTCCGGGACGGAACACTGAAGCTTTCTTT. Translating it yields CAICPGRNTEAFF.

This rearrangement joins TRBV27 to TRBJ2-1; a weak D match, TRBD1 (5 bases). The V end lost 3 bases, the J end lost 8 bases, and 11 bases lay between the germline ends. Germline V gene lookup returns CDR1 MNHEY and CDR2 SMNVEV (reference sequence). The CDR3 runs to 13 residues. The CDR3 bases are TGTGCCAGCAGTTTTTCAGGGTACCATGAGCAGTTCTTC. Translating it yields CASSFSGYHEQFF.

This clone was detected a few times. This sequence joins TRBV28 and TRBJ1-2; D is unclear. The germline V gene encodes CDR1 MDHEN and CDR2 SYDVKM. V was pared by 5 bases and J by 11 bases, with 12 bases between. CDR3 size: 11 residues. For the CDR3, the DNA is TGTGCCAGCAGTGCCACAGAGAGGTACACCTTC. Protein: CASSATERYTF.

For this clone: Other DNA sequences in the same sample also yield this CDR3. V and J are TRBV18 and TRBJ2-3; 10 nucleotides align to TRBD1. There are 15 residues in the CDR3. Trimming removed 2 bases from V and 2 bases from J; junction bases left unmatched: 1. Germline lookup yields CDR1 KGHSH and CDR2 LQKENI. CDR3 loop: CASSPRQGATDTQYF. For the CDR3, the DNA is TGTGCCAGCTCACCAAGACAGGGGGCCACAGATACGCAGTATTTT.

This chain connects TRBV4-2 to TRBJ2-3; D may be TRBD1 or TRBD2 (5 bases each). Deletions cut 3 bases from V and 6 bases from J, with 13 bases between. The length of the CDR3 is 14 residues. CDR1 is LGHNA, CDR2 YNFKEQ, per germline. The CDR3 bases are TGTGCCAGCAGCCACACACAAGGGACGGATACGCAGTATTTT. This gives the protein CASSHTQGTDTQYF.

V gene TRBV25-1 combines with J gene TRBJ2-1; weak D call: TRBD1 (6 bases). V was pared by 5 bases and J by 1 base, with 9 bases between. Germline values: CDR1 MGHDK, CDR2 SYGVNS. The length of the CDR3 is 14 residues. CDR3 bases: TGTGCCAGCAGTCCAGGGGTGTCCTACAATGAGCAGTTCTTC. This encodes CASSPGVSYNEQFF.

This clone occurred once. The chain recombines TRBV5-4 with TRBJ2-1; TRBD2 aligns across 10 bases. The V segment lost 0 bases and the J segment 9 bases; nucleotides outside the gene matches: 6. Germline lookup yields CDR1 SGHNT and CDR2 YYREEE (reference sequence). The length of the CDR3 is 15 residues. The CDR3 loop is CASSLGSGGAGEQFF. CDR3 nucleotide sequence: TGTGCCAGCAGCTTGGGGAGCGGGGGGGCCGGTGAGCAGTTCTTC.

This chain's CDR3 is CASSPSRVGSQETQYF. DNA of the CDR3: TGTGCCAGCAGCCCCAGCCGAGTTGGGAGCCAAGAGACCCAGTACTTC. V usage is TRBV7-8 and J usage is TRBJ2-5; a weak D match, TRBD2 (5 bases). There are 16 residues in the CDR3. Germline lookup yields CDR1 SGHVS and CDR2 FQNEAQ. V lost 5 bases, J lost 1 base, and 17 bases lay in between.

This clone was recorded only once. The J gene is TRBJ2-7, the V gene TRBV28; 7 bases match TRBD2. This CDR3 spans 14 amino acids. Germline lookup yields CDR1 MDHEN and CDR2 SYDVKM. Trimming cost V 4 bases and J 6 bases; bases outside gene matches: 9. For the CDR3, the DNA is TGTGCCAGCAGTTCGCTAGCGGCGGGGCTCGAGCAGTACTTC. Residues: CASSSLAAGLEQYF.